This T cell receptor (beta chain) was found in a study of response to subunit inactivated influenza vaccine. This CDR3 is 16 amino acids long. Germline CDR1 and CDR2: DFQATT and SNEGSKA (reference sequence). With 2 bases clipped from V and 3 bases from J, the junction kept 13 bases outside the gene matches. Concerning this clonotype: The antigen remains undetermined.

From the RT-PCR reads, TCRdb called clonotypes with MiXCR, one entry per CDR3 protein. The sample lists under 850,000 distinct CDR3 sequences, approximately 17% occurring once. The study, taken as a whole, reports: Few additional T cells are recruited per seasonal influenza vaccination, authors suggested.

Here the sequenced sample was PBMCs from blood, taken less than 6 days after vaccination. The TCR originated in a man aged 45-60 years who received an inactivated influenza vaccine. The J gene is TRBJ2-7, the V gene TRBV20-1; TRBD2 matches at 7 bases. CDR3 amino acids: CSARPELASLNYEQYF. For the CDR3, the DNA is TGCAGTGCTAGACCGGAACTAGCGTCCCTTAACTACGAGCAGTACTTC.